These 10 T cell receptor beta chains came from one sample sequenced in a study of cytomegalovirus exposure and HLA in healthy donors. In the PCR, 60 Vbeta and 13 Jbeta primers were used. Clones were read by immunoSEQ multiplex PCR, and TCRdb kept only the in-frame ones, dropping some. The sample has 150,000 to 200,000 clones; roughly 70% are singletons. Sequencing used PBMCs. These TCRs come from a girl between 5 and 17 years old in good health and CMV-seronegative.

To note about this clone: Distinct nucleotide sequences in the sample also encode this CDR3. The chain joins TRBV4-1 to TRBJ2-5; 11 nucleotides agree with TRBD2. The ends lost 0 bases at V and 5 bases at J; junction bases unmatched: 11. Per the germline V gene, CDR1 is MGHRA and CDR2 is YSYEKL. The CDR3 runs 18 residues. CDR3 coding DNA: TGCGCCAGCAGCCAAGATCCGAACCTAGCGGGGGGTCAGGAGACCCAGTACTTC. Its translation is CASSQDPNLAGGQETQYF.

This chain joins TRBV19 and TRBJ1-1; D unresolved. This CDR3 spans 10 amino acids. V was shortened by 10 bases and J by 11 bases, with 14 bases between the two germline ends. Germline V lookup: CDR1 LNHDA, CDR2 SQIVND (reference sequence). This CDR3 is CATSGGFAFF. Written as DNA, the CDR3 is TGTGCCACCTCGGGTGGGTTCGCTTTCTTT.

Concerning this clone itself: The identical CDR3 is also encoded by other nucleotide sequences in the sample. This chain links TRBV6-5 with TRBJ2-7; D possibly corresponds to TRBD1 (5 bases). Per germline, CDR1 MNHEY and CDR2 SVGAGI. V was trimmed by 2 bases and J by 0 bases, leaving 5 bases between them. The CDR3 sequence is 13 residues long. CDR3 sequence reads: CASSYDSSYEQYF. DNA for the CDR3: TGTGCCAGCAGTTACGACAGCTCCTACGAGCAGTACTTC.

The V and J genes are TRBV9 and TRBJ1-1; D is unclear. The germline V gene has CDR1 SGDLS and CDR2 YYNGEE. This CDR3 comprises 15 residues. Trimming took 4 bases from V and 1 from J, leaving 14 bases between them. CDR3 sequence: CASSPRDMGNTEAFF. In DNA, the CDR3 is TGTGCCAGCAGCCCCAGAGACATGGGGAACACTGAAGCTTTCTTT.

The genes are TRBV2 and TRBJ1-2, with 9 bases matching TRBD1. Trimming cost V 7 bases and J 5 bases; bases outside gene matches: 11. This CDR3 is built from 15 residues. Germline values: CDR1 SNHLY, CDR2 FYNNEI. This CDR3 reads CASTNRAGTGYGYTF. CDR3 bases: TGTGCCAGCACCAACCGGGCGGGGACAGGGTATGGCTACACCTTC.

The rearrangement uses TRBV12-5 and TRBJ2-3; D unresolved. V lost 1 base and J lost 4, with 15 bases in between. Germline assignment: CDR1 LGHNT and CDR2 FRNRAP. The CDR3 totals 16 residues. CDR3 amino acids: CASGLAEVFLSDTQYF. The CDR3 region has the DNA TGTGCTAGTGGTTTGGCAGAGGTCTTCCTCTCAGATACGCAGTATTTT.

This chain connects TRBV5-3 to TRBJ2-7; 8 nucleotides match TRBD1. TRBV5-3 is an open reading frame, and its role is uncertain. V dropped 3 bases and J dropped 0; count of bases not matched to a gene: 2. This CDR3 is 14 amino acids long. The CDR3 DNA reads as TGTGCCAGAAGCTGCGGGACAGGCTCCTACGAGCAGTACTTC. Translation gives CARSCGTGSYEQYF.

CDR3: CASSSTSGGSPLHF. CDR3 coding DNA: TGCGCCAGCAGTTCTACCTCAGGAGGCTCACCCCTCCACTTT. The chain is built from TRBV5-1 and TRBJ1-6; D not resolved. V shed 5 bases and J shed 10 bases, with 16 bases lying between them. The CDR3 has 14 residues. Germline CDR1 is SGHRS and CDR2 is YFSETQ. Drawing the rest from reference TRBV5-1 and TRBJ1-6, the complete variable domain is KAGVTQTPRYLIKTRGQQVTLSCSPISGHRSVSWYQQTPGQGLQFLFEYFSETQRNKGNFPGRFSGRQFSNSRSEMNVSTLELGDSALYLCASSSTSGGSPLHFGNGTRLTVT.

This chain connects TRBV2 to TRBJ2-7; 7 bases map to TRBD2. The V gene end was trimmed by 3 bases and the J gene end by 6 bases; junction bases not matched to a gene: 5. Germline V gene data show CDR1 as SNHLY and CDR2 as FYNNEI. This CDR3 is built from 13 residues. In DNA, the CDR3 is TGTGCCAGCAGTGATGGATGGGGGGGCGAGCAGTACTTC. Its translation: CASSDGWGGEQYF.

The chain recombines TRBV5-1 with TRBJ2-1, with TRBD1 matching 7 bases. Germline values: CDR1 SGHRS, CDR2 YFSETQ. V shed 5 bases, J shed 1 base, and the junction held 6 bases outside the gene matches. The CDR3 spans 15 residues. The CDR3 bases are TGCGCCAGCAGAGAGACAGGGCCTTCCTACAATGAGCAGTTCTTC. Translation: CASRETGPSYNEQFF.